Given below is one T cell receptor beta chain in context. CDR3 length: 12 amino acids. Germline V gives CDR1 KGHDR, CDR2 SFDVKD. V was pared by 0 bases and J by 9 bases, with 5 bases between. The sample belongs to a study of T cells after yellow fever vaccination. Across the study: Preparing low-cell-number fractions relied on SMART-Seq v4 Ultra Low Input.

A universal primer site and UMIs were added as TCR cDNA was made by 5'RACE template switching. TCRdb re-derived calls from the 5' RACE reads in MiXCR, one entry per CDR3 protein. Here the sample spans about 340,000 distinct CDR3 sequences, approximately 12% being singletons. The material was CD4+ T cells sorted from PBMCs, obtained 15 days after the yellow fever booster vaccination. The TCR was taken from a man between 18 and 29 years old who received the YFV17D yellow fever vaccine. V usage is TRBV24-1 and J usage is TRBJ2-1; no clear D. For the CDR3, the DNA is TGTGCCACCAGTGATTTGTGGTTTGAGCAGTTCTTC. This translates into CATSDLWFEQFF.